This TCR beta chain emerged from a study of blood T cell repertoires in COVID-19. The wider study: T cells, B-cell-depleted T cells, or PBMCs provided the cDNA or gDNA that served as material.

Clones were read by immunoSEQ multiplex PCR, and TCRdb kept only the in-frame ones, dropping some. The sample lists about 190,000 clones; 82% were seen once. Germline CDR1 reads SGHAT; CDR2 reads FQNNGV. V lost 2 bases, J lost 0 bases, and 4 bases lay in between. This CDR3 contains 13 residues. Sequences were obtained from peripheral blood. The rearrangement joins TRBV11-2 to TRBJ1-1; no firm D call. The clonotype was recovered from a woman aged 80 or older with active or convalescent COVID-19. For the CDR3, the DNA is TGTGCCAGCAGCTTACGTATGAACACTGAAGCTTTCTTT. Translated, it gives CASSLRMNTEAFF.